These T cell receptor beta chains were read from a single sample in a study of blood T cell repertoires in COVID-19. Using immunoSEQ multiplex PCR, the repertoire was profiled, and TCRdb retains in-frame clones only, with some absent. The table includes roughly 440,000 clones, 70% to 90% detected once. Sequencing used peripheral blood. The source is a woman in her forties or fifties with COVID-19, enrolled during active disease. CDR3s include the opening cysteine and the closing phenylalanine or tryptophan. Fields, in order: V gene, J gene, CDR3 protein.

V gene: TRBV7-2; J gene: TRBJ2-7; CDR3 protein: CASSPPPGPLRVTGGAQYF
V gene: TRBV5-1; J gene: TRBJ2-7; CDR3 protein: CASTGTAPYEQYF
V gene: TRBV6-2/TRBV6-3; J gene: TRBJ2-7; CDR3 protein: CASSREGQAPYEQYF
V gene: TRBV5-1; J gene: TRBJ2-1; CDR3 protein: CASSLMFGAAKNEQFF
V gene: TRBV6-6; J gene: TRBJ1-2; CDR3 protein: CASSLGGGDGYTF
V gene: TRBV7-2; J gene: TRBJ2-3; CDR3 protein: CASSSRLAGAGTDTQYF
V gene: TRBV11-2; J gene: TRBJ2-7; CDR3 protein: CASSVSSYEQYF
V gene: TRBV11-2; J gene: TRBJ2-7; CDR3 protein: CASSLKRESYEQYF
V gene: TRBV6-7; J gene: TRBJ1-1; CDR3 protein: CAREGAPGTEAFF
V gene: TRBV9; J gene: TRBJ1-4; CDR3 protein: CASSFRTEDEKLFF
V gene: TRBV5-1; J gene: TRBJ2-5; CDR3 protein: CASSPGGGAQETQYF
V gene: TRBV4-1; J gene: TRBJ1-2; CDR3 protein: CASSHLYGTGRLAGYGYTF
V gene: TRBV5-1; J gene: TRBJ1-3; CDR3 protein: CASSSGDGLSSGNTIYF
V gene: TRBV30; J gene: TRBJ1-1; CDR3 protein: CAWSPSGVTEAFF
V gene: TRBV7-8; J gene: TRBJ1-3; CDR3 protein: CASSSGSAGGNTIYF
V gene: TRBV7-2; J gene: TRBJ1-5; CDR3 protein: CASSPGRALNQPQHF
V gene: TRBV9; J gene: TRBJ1-1; CDR3 protein: CASSVGSANTEAFF
V gene: TRBV7-3; J gene: TRBJ2-6; CDR3 protein: CASSPRDRGPSGANVLTF
V gene: TRBV2; J gene: TRBJ1-1; CDR3 protein: CASSERSYEAFF
V gene: TRBV27; J gene: TRBJ1-5; CDR3 protein: CASSPNRGWTRNQPQHF
V gene: TRBV28; J gene: TRBJ1-2; CDR3 protein: CASSLQGAGYGYTF
V gene: TRBV20-1; J gene: TRBJ1-1; CDR3 protein: CSASSGDFEAFF
V gene: TRBV6-1; J gene: TRBJ1-1; CDR3 protein: CASSETGVTEAFF